These 32 T cell receptor beta chains were all obtained from the same sample, sequenced in a study of blood T cell repertoires in COVID-19. Profiling relied on immunoSEQ multiplex PCR, and the TCRdb table lists in-frame clones only, not all of them. The sample holds over 140,000 clones, about 75% seen once. The sample was PBMCs or T cells enriched from blood (not recorded which). Receptor source: a woman between 45 and 65 years old who had recovered from COVID-19.

J is TRBJ2-5 and V is TRBV14; D remains ambiguous. The V gene lost 4 bases and the J gene lost 5 bases, with 11 bases spanning the gap. The CDR3 loop spans 13 amino acids. CDR1 and CDR2 (germline): SGHDN, FVKESK. The CDR3 nucleotides read TGTGCCAGCAGCCTCAGGATCCGGGAGACCCAGTACTTC. The encoded protein is CASSLRIRETQYF. The complete variable domain, with remaining parts taken from reference TRBV14 and TRBJ2-5, reads EAGVTQFPSHSVIEKGQTVTLRCDPISGHDNLYWYRRVMGKEIKFLLHFVKESKQDESGMPNNRFLAERTGGTYSTLKVQPAELEDSGVYFCASSLRIRETQYFGPGTRLLVL.

J is TRBJ1-2 and V is TRBV18; possible D gene TRBD1, 5 bases. V lost 3 bases and J lost 4, with 12 bases in between. This CDR3 spans 14 amino acids. Per germline, CDR1 KGHSH and CDR2 LQKENI. CDR3 sequence: CASSPPSGPYGYTF. The CDR3 coding sequence is TGTGCCAGCTCACCGCCGTCAGGGCCCTATGGCTACACCTTC.

This clone has only a few counts. The V and J genes are TRBV14 and TRBJ1-4; D is unclear. Trimming stripped 4 bases from V and 7 bases from J, with 16 bases between. The CDR3 is 15 amino acids. The germline V gene encodes CDR1 SGHDN and CDR2 FVKESK. The CDR3 sequence is CASSPGPRTGEKLFF. For the CDR3, the DNA is TGTGCCAGCAGCCCCGGCCCCAGAACGGGTGAAAAACTGTTTTTT.

The J gene is TRBJ2-4, the V gene TRBV3-1 (or the pseudogene TRBV3-2); the D gene is possibly TRBD1 (5 bases). The CDR3 totals 14 residues. Per the germline V gene, CDR1 is LGHDT and CDR2 is YNNKEL (reference sequence). V was clipped by 2 bases and J by 3 bases, with 8 bases between them. CDR3 sequence: CASSQTRGKNIQYF. CDR3 sequence (DNA): TGTGCCAGCAGCCAAACAAGGGGCAAAAACATTCAGTACTTC.

The chain has TRBV12-5 and TRBJ1-1, with 7 bases aligning to TRBD1. The germline V gene has CDR1 LGHNT and CDR2 FRNRAP. This CDR3 has 15 amino acids. With 4 bases clipped from V and 2 bases from J, the junction kept 7 bases outside the gene matches. The CDR3 region is CASGSPTGANTEAFF. The CDR3, as DNA: TGTGCTAGTGGTTCGCCCACAGGGGCCAACACTGAAGCTTTCTTT.

The V gene is TRBV27, the J gene TRBJ2-3; weak D call: TRBD2 (6 bases). CDR1 is MNHEY, CDR2 SMNVEV, per germline (reference sequence). The V gene lost 6 bases and the J gene lost 2 bases, with 18 bases spanning the gap. This CDR3 is 16 amino acids long. The CDR3 sequence is CASRPPGLRPTDTQYF. The CDR3 DNA reads as TGTGCCAGCAGGCCCCCTGGACTAAGACCCACAGATACGCAGTATTTT.

J is TRBJ2-2 and V is TRBV5-1; D might be TRBD2 (5 bases). CDR1 is SGHRS, CDR2 YFSETQ, per germline. CDR3 length: 17 residues. Trimming removed 4 bases at V and 4 bases at J, with 20 bases between. The CDR3 here is CASSPYMRAGSTGELFF. Written as DNA, the CDR3 is TGCGCCAGCAGCCCTTATATGAGGGCAGGCTCCACCGGGGAGCTGTTTTTT.

The genes are TRBV7-3 and TRBJ2-5, with D perhaps TRBD2 (5 bases). This CDR3 is built from 14 residues. The germline CDR1 and CDR2 sequences are SGHTA and FQGTGA. V lost 2 bases and J lost 4, with 11 bases in between. As DNA, the CDR3 is TGTGCCAGCAGCTTATTCGGGGAACCAGAGACCCAGTACTTC. Encoded protein: CASSLFGEPETQYF. Drawing the rest from reference TRBV7-3 and TRBJ2-5, the complete variable domain is GAGVSQTPSNKVTEKGKYVELRCDPISGHTALYWYRQSLGQGPEFLIYFQGTGAADDSGLPNDRFFAVRPEGSVSTLKIQRTERGDSAVYLCASSLFGEPETQYFGPGTRLLVL.

In DNA form, the CDR3 reads TGTGCCAGCAGCCAAGATCGAAGGACAGGGAACCTGAAATTCTCTGGAAACACCATATATTTT. Translated: CASSQDRRTGNLKFSGNTIYF. The chain carries TRBV4-2 and TRBJ1-3; TRBD1 aligns across 8 bases. Germline V gives CDR1 LGHNA, CDR2 YNFKEQ. After removal of 0 bases from V and 0 bases from J, the junction contained 16 bases not matched to a gene. The CDR3 is made up of 21 amino acids.

The CDR3 protein is CASSLLQMNTEAFF. CDR3 nucleotides: TGTGCCAGCAGTTTATTACAAATGAACACTGAAGCTTTCTTT. The chain uses TRBV28 and TRBJ1-1, with no clear D. The germline V and J ends were trimmed by 1 base and 0 bases, with 6 bases remaining between them. The CDR3 has 14 amino acids. Germline values: CDR1 MDHEN, CDR2 SYDVKM.

The genes are TRBV14 and TRBJ1-6, with unresolved D. The CDR3 runs 16 residues. With 5 bases removed from V and 3 bases from J, the gap between germline ends came to 14 bases. The germline CDR1 and CDR2 sequences are SGHDN and FVKESK. CDR3 protein: CASSTGDLLYNSPLHF. DNA of the CDR3: TGTGCCAGCAGCACCGGGGATCTTCTCTATAATTCACCCCTCCACTTT.

In its sample, this clone was seen a few times. The V gene is TRBV7-7, the J gene TRBJ2-5; maybe TRBD2 (6 bases). V lost 1 base and J 5 bases, leaving 11 bases between the germline ends. This CDR3 is built from 14 residues. Germline V gives CDR1 SSHAT, CDR2 FNYEAQ (reference sequence). Written as DNA, the CDR3 is TGTGCCAGCAGCTTAGAGGCTGGGGGGGAGACCCAGTACTTC. It encodes CASSLEAGGETQYF. Drawing the rest from reference TRBV7-7 and TRBJ2-5, the complete variable domain is GAGVSQSPRYKVTKRGQDVTLRCDPISSHATLYWYQQALGQGPEFLTYFNYEAQPDKSGLPSDRFSAERPEGSISTLTIQRTEQRDSAMYRCASSLEAGGETQYFGPGTRLLVL.

This chain uses TRBV5-5 with TRBJ2-3; D ambiguous. Looked up from germline, CDR1 is SGHKS and CDR2 is YYEKEE (reference sequence). CDR3 length: 13 residues. V dropped 1 base and J dropped 4 bases, with 7 bases sitting between them. The CDR3 spells CASSLNLADTQYF. CDR3 DNA sequence: TGTGCCAGCAGCTTGAATCTAGCAGATACGCAGTATTTT.

The chain employs TRBV27 and TRBJ2-7; 9 nucleotides match TRBD2. The CDR3 is 15 amino acids. CDR1 is MNHEY, CDR2 SMNVEV, per germline (reference sequence). J gave up 7 bases and V 0 bases, and 7 bases lay outside the gene matches. The DNA for the CDR3 is TGTGCCAGCAGTTTATCGGCTAGCGGGGTTTTGGAGCAGTACTTC. Residues: CASSLSASGVLEQYF.

This chain joins TRBV27 and TRBJ2-3, with 8 bases fitting TRBD2. CDR1 is MNHEY, CDR2 SMNVEV, per germline (reference sequence). There are 21 residues in the CDR3. With 3 bases clipped from V and 6 bases from J, the junction kept 26 bases outside the gene matches. CDR3 sequence: CASSFFPRVYNLGLGPDTQYF. For the CDR3, the DNA is TGTGCCAGCAGTTTTTTCCCACGCGTTTACAATTTGGGACTAGGGCCGGATACGCAGTATTTT.

The V gene is TRBV5-4, the J gene TRBJ2-2; TRBD1 matches at 11 bases. The germline CDR1 and CDR2 sequences are SGHNT and YYREEE (reference sequence). The V segment lost 3 bases and the J segment 4 bases; nucleotides outside the gene matches: 5. The CDR3 extends over 16 amino acids. In nucleotides, the CDR3 is TGTGCCAGCAGCTATCCGGGACAGGGGGGCACCGGGGAGCTGTTTTTT. Its protein product is CASSYPGQGGTGELFF.

This clone was observed a single time. The gene calls are TRBV30 and TRBJ2-2; 7 bases align to TRBD2. V trimming: 3 bases; J trimming: 3 bases; junction bases outside the gene matches: 10. Per germline, CDR1 GTSNPN and CDR2 SVGIG (reference sequence). CDR3 size: 16 residues. Here the CDR3 DNA reads TGTGCCTGGAGGGCTAGCGGACTCCGATACACCGGGGAGCTGTTTTTT. It yields the protein CAWRASGLRYTGELFF.

The chain links TRBV5-1 to TRBJ1-4; 11 positions agree with TRBD1. Germline CDR1 reads SGHRS; CDR2 reads YFSETQ. The CDR3 extends over 14 amino acids. Unmatched junction bases numbered 2, after V lost 4 bases and J lost 6 bases. In nucleotides, the CDR3 is TGCGCCAGCAGCCGGGACAGGGGGGATGAAAAACTGTTTTTT. This sequence encodes CASSRDRGDEKLFF.

The chain carries TRBV9 and TRBJ2-5; 8 bases line up with TRBD2. V trimming: 0 bases; J trimming: 4 bases; junction bases outside the gene matches: 2. Germline V lookup: CDR1 SGDLS, CDR2 YYNGEE. The CDR3 has 14 residues. Written as DNA, the CDR3 is TGTGCCAGCAGCGTAGGGAGCGGGAGAGAGACCCAGTACTTC. Its translation: CASSVGSGRETQYF.

V is TRBV11-2 and J is TRBJ2-7; TRBD1 agrees at 9 bases. Germline V CDR1 and CDR2: SGHAT, FQNNGV. Trimming took 6 bases from V and 6 from J; bases not matched to a gene: 9. The CDR3 extends over 14 amino acids. Here the CDR3 reads CASSLLRTGAEQYF. DNA for the CDR3: TGTGCCAGCAGTCTACTCCGGACAGGGGCCGAGCAGTACTTC.

On this clone itself: Its ends do not fully match the called genes, so a read error is possible. V gene TRBV27 combines with J gene TRBJ1-5; D uncertain. The CDR3 is made up of 15 amino acids. The germline V gene encodes CDR1 MNHEY and CDR2 SMNVEV (reference sequence). The DNA for the CDR3 is TGTGCCAGCAGTTTTTATCCGGGGAGCAGTCAGCCCCAGCATTTT. It encodes CASSFYPGSSQPQHF.

The chain uses TRBV6-5 and TRBJ2-7; D is unclear. The CDR3 is 16 amino acids. The V end lost 0 bases, the J end lost 1 base, and 13 bases lay between the germline ends. The V gene's germline CDR1 is MNHEY and CDR2 SVGAGI. The CDR3 nucleotides are TGTGCCAGCAGTTACTCGATCCGGGTTTTGTCCTACGAGCAGTACTTC. It yields the protein CASSYSIRVLSYEQYF.

The CDR3 DNA follows: TGTGCCAGCAGCTTAGATGCAGGAGGACCTGGAAACACCATATATTTT. Translated: CASSLDAGGPGNTIYF. The chain links TRBV7-6 to TRBJ1-3; D uncertain. This CDR3 region has 16 residues. Germline V gives CDR1 SGHVS, CDR2 FNYEAQ. Between the trimmed V and J ends, which lost 1 base and 2 bases, there was a span of 12 bases. The variable domain in full, completed from reference TRBV7-6 and TRBJ1-3, reads GAGVSQSPRYKVTKRGQDVALRCDPISGHVSLYWYRQALGQGPEFLTYFNYEAQQDKSGLPNDRFSAERPEGSISTLTIQRTEQRDSAMYRCASSLDAGGPGNTIYFGEGSWLTVV.

This clone was detected once. The chain links TRBV11-3 to TRBJ1-6; 8 nucleotides agree with TRBD1. Unmatched junction bases numbered 5, after V lost 1 base and J lost 9 bases. The CDR3 loop spans 15 amino acids. Germline CDR1 SGHNT, CDR2 YENEEA. CDR3 residues: CASSLAGTGGSPLHF. The CDR3 nucleotides read TGTGCCAGCAGCTTAGCCGGGACAGGTGGTTCACCCCTCCACTTT.

Only one count was recorded for this clone. The chain links TRBV19 to TRBJ2-5; a possible D gene is TRBD1 (6 bases). V was cut by 5 bases and J by 3 bases, with 16 bases left in between. Germline values: CDR1 LNHDA, CDR2 SQIVND (reference sequence). The CDR3 loop spans 15 amino acids. In nucleotides, the CDR3 is TGTGCCAGTAGTCGGGCCCCAGAGGGGGAAGAGACCCAGTACTTC. Protein sequence: CASSRAPEGEETQYF.

The chain links TRBV11-3 to TRBJ2-7; 7 bases map to TRBD1. V was pared by 1 base and J by 4 bases, with 4 bases of the junction left unmatched. The CDR3 has 14 amino acids. Germline V gene data show CDR1 as SGHNT and CDR2 as YENEEA. The CDR3 DNA reads as TGTGCCAGCAGCTTAGGGGACAGATGGTACGAGCAGTACTTC. Translating gives CASSLGDRWYEQYF. Looking up the rest from reference TRBV11-3 and TRBJ2-7 gives the full variable domain: EAGVVQSPRYKIIEKKQPVAFWCNPISGHNTLYWYLQNLGQGPELLIRYENEEAVDDSQLPKDRFSAERLKGVDSTLKIQPAELGDSAVYLCASSLGDRWYEQYFGPGTRLTVT.

This rearrangement joins TRBV19 to TRBJ1-6; 10 bases align to TRBD1. Germline lookup yields CDR1 LNHDA and CDR2 SQIVND (reference sequence). This CDR3 has 16 residues. V trimming: 0 bases; J trimming: 9 bases; junction bases outside the gene matches: 5. The CDR3 is CASSIDTGQGRSPLHF. The CDR3 bases are TGTGCCAGTAGTATAGATACGGGACAGGGGCGTTCACCCCTCCACTTT. Combining the CDR3 with reference TRBV19 and TRBJ1-6 gives the whole variable domain DGGITQSPKYLFRKEGQNVTLSCEQNLNHDAMYWYRQDPGQGLRLIYYSQIVNDFQKGDIAEGYSVSREKKESFPLTVTSAQKNPTAFYLCASSIDTGQGRSPLHFGNGTRLTVT.

This chain uses TRBV7-6 with TRBJ1-3; the D is unclear. From germline, CDR1 is SGHVS and CDR2 FNYEAQ. The CDR3 has 15 residues. Trimming cost V 5 bases and J 2 bases, with 13 bases left between them. CDR3 nucleotide sequence: TGTGCCAGCAGCCTTGGTAGTCGAGCTGGAAACACCATATATTTT. Its protein is CASSLGSRAGNTIYF.

The chain couples TRBV10-2 to TRBJ1-6, with 7 nucleotides matching TRBD1. CDR1 is WSHSY and CDR2 is SAAADI in the germline V gene. Unmatched junction bases numbered 8, after V lost 8 bases and J lost 10 bases. This CDR3 has 13 residues. Here the CDR3 DNA reads TGCGCCAGCCAGACAGGGTGGGAGTCACCCCTCCACTTT. Protein: CASQTGWESPLHF.

This chain links TRBV5-5 with TRBJ2-7, with D unclear. Germline loops: CDR1 SGHKS, CDR2 YYEKEE (reference sequence). Deletions cut 3 bases from V and 2 bases from J, with 3 bases between. This CDR3 region has 11 residues. This CDR3 reads CASSSAYEQYF. The CDR3 bases are TGTGCCAGCAGCTCAGCCTACGAGCAGTACTTC.

The chain joins TRBV9 to TRBJ1-1; D is undetermined. Germline V gives CDR1 SGDLS, CDR2 YYNGEE. This CDR3 is built from 14 residues. V was cut by 4 bases and J by 4 bases, with 14 bases left in between. CDR3 bases: TGTGCCAGCAGCTCTCACCGATTCGGCACTGAAGCTTTCTTT. Translation gives CASSSHRFGTEAFF.

This chain connects TRBV6-6 to TRBJ2-3; TRBD1 agrees at 9 bases. V shed 4 bases, J shed 5 bases, and the junction held 7 bases outside the gene matches. Germline CDR1 reads MNHNY; CDR2 reads SVGAGI (reference sequence). CDR3 length equals 15 residues. The CDR3 DNA sequence: TGTGCCAGCAGTTCCACAGGGGGCCTCGGAGATACGCAGTATTTT. This sequence encodes CASSSTGGLGDTQYF.